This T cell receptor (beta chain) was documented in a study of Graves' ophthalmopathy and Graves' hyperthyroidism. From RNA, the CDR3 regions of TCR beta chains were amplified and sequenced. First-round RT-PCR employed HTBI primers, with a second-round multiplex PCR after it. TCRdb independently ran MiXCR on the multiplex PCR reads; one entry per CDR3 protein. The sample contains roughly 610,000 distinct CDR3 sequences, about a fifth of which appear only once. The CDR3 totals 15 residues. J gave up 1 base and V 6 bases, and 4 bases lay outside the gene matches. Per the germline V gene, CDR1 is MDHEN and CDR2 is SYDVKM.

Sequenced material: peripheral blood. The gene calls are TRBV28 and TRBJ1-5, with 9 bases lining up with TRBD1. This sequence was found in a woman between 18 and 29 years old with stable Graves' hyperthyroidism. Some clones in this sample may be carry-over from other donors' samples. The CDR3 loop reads CASSMTGGSNQPQHF. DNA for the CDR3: TGTGCCAGCAGCATGACAGGGGGGAGCAATCAGCCCCAGCATTTT.